This T cell receptor beta chain was captured in a study of shared clonotypes between healthy human individuals. Study in general: Participating donors consisted of a couple of women and a few men aged 18 to 49.

The CDR3 is made up of 11 amino acids. Germline V gene sequence: CDR1 DFQATT, CDR2 SNEGSKA (reference sequence). V dropped 5 bases and J dropped 7 bases, with 9 bases sitting between them. This clone occurred once. The same CDR3 also results from other DNA sequences found in this sample. Data came from immunoSEQ multiplex PCR; TCRdb stores just in-frame clones and leaves some out. The sample lists about 1.1 million clones, about 84% occurring once. The chain links TRBV20-1 to TRBJ2-1; D unclear. The clonotype comes from a young man in good health. Some clones in this sample may be carry-over from other donors' samples. Sequenced input: memory CD4+ T cells from PBMCs. Subset given: CD45RA-negative fraction. CDR3 sequence: CSAPLGNEQFF. The CDR3 bases are TGCAGTGCTCCTCTTGGGAATGAGCAGTTCTTC.